This T cell receptor (beta chain) was obtained from a study of T cell responses to AZD1222 COVID-19 vaccine. The CDR3 loop spans 17 amino acids. V shed 0 bases and J shed 7 bases, with 21 bases lying between them. CDR1 and CDR2 (germline): MRHNA, SNTAGT. On this clone itself: What it recognizes is unknown.

Findings of the study overall: CD4 TCRs linked to vaccination spanned spike, dominating at 160-218 and 743-854. Compared with day 0, the breadth and depth of the Spike-specific TCR repertoire rose significantly after two doses of AZD1222.

TCRdb keeps only in-frame clones here, not all; method: immunoSEQ multiplex PCR. The data show 95,000 to 110,000 clones, around 92% seen once. Sequences were derived from peripheral blood, sampled on day 0 of AZD1222 vaccination. This receptor was taken from an adult in good health. The rearrangement joins TRBV6-4 to TRBJ1-2, with TRBD1 as a possible D gene (5 bases). CDR3 residues: CASSDSAYRGREVGYTF. The CDR3 DNA is TGTGCCAGCAGTGACTCTGCTTATAGGGGAAGGGAGGTTGGCTACACCTTC.